The 9 T cell receptor beta chains given below trace back to one sample, sequenced in a study of radiation and T cells in renal cell carcinoma. The assay was immunoSEQ multiplex PCR, and TCRdb's table has in-frame clones only and misses some. The table shows more than 150,000 clones, with roughly 87% occurring only once. The time point: blood 2 weeks post-SBRT. Stated treatment: 15 Gy SBRT to primary tumor, nephrectomy 4 weeks later. The specimen was blood, collected from a patient whose treatment included radiotherapy and nephrectomy. All receptors derive from a woman aged 45-65 years with renal cell carcinoma.

The rearrangement uses TRBV29-1 and TRBJ2-3; 10 bases align to TRBD2. The V and J ends lost 3 bases and 7 bases, in that order; junction bases with no gene match: 4. This CDR3 comprises 13 residues. Looked up from germline, CDR1 is SQVTM and CDR2 is ANQGSEA. The CDR3 loop is CSVDSGGVYTQYF. In nucleotides, the CDR3 is TGCAGCGTTGACAGCGGGGGGGTTTATACGCAGTATTTT.

The genes are TRBV6-1 and TRBJ1-2; no definite D call. Germline loops: CDR1 MNHNS, CDR2 SASEGT. The CDR3 totals 14 residues. The ends were cut back, 7 bases at V and 8 bases at J, with 20 bases in the middle. The CDR3 DNA is TGTGCCAGCATCTGGGGAGATTCTCGGGAGGGCTACACCTTC. This gives the protein CASIWGDSREGYTF.

Only one count was recorded for this clone. The V and J genes are TRBV4-3 and TRBJ1-2; D possibly corresponds to TRBD1 (5 bases). The germline gives CDR1 LGHNA, CDR2 YSLEER. The CDR3 length is 13 residues. V lost 4 bases and J 4 bases, leaving 10 bases between the germline ends. The CDR3 loop reads CASSPGRTYGYTF. DNA of the CDR3: TGCGCCAGCAGCCCGGGGCGGACCTATGGCTACACCTTC.

The chain couples TRBV5-5 to TRBJ1-2, with D unclear. V lost 1 base, J lost 4 bases, and 8 bases lay in between. CDR3 length: 13 amino acids. The germline V gene has CDR1 SGHKS and CDR2 YYEKEE (reference sequence). The CDR3 loop is CASSLSGPYGYTF. DNA for the CDR3: TGTGCCAGCAGCTTGTCAGGCCCCTATGGCTACACCTTC.

The chain couples TRBV5-1 to TRBJ1-1; 9 bases match TRBD1. The junction had 6 bases not matched to a gene; V was cut back by 0 bases and J by 6 bases. Germline V gene sequence: CDR1 SGHRS, CDR2 YFSETQ. CDR3 length equals 15 residues. The CDR3 sequence is CASSLGQGGWSEAFF. CDR3 DNA: TGCGCCAGCAGCTTGGGACAGGGGGGCTGGTCTGAAGCTTTCTTT.

The V call is TRBV14, the J call TRBJ2-3, with unresolved D. The germline V gene has CDR1 SGHDN and CDR2 FVKESK. V was clipped by 7 bases and J by 2 bases, with 10 bases between them. CDR3 size: 13 residues. The CDR3 DNA sequence: TGTGCCAGCAATCGCGGACCCACAGATACGCAGTATTTT. Its protein product is CASNRGPTDTQYF.

This chain connects TRBV2 to TRBJ1-6; no reliable D call. The V gene lost 10 bases and the J gene lost 7 bases, with 11 bases spanning the gap. The CDR3 contains 12 residues. Germline loops: CDR1 SNHLY, CDR2 FYNNEI. CDR3 in amino acids: CAITPGNSPLHF. The CDR3 DNA follows: TGTGCCATCACGCCCGGGAATTCACCCCTCCACTTT.

The chain uses TRBV10-2 and TRBJ2-6; unclear D gene. V was shortened by 4 bases and J by 0 bases, with 10 bases between the two germline ends. The CDR3 runs 16 residues. The germline V gene has CDR1 WSHSY and CDR2 SAAADI. The CDR3 is CASSGEAFSGANVLTF. CDR3 coding DNA: TGCGCCAGCAGTGGAGAGGCGTTCTCTGGGGCCAACGTCCTGACTTTC.

This clone was observed a handful of times. The J gene is TRBJ2-2, the V gene TRBV30, with TRBD1 matching 8 bases. This CDR3 spans 14 amino acids. J was trimmed by 3 bases and V by 3 bases; bases with no gene match: 3. Germline CDR1 and CDR2: GTSNPN and SVGIG (reference sequence). The CDR3 loop reads CAWRGQVYTGELFF. CDR3 in DNA: TGTGCCTGGAGGGGACAGGTGTACACCGGGGAGCTGTTTTTT. Variable domain in full (rest from reference TRBV30 and TRBJ2-2): SQTIHQWPATLVQPVGSPLSLECTVEGTSNPNLYWYRQAAGRGLQLLFYSVGIGQISSEVPQNLSASRPQDRQFILSSKKLLLSDSGFYLCAWRGQVYTGELFFGEGSRLTVL.